A selection of T cell receptor beta chains follows, all from one sample in a study of T cell changes during pregnancy in multiple sclerosis. Measured with immunoSEQ multiplex PCR; TCRdb has only the in-frame clones, and not every one. The table shows 100,000 or so clones, with 85% to 95% occurring only once. The material was peripheral blood, obtained before pregnancy. The receptor source for this set is a female donor with multiple sclerosis, enrolled in a pregnancy study. The CDR3 runs from the conserved cysteine through the conserved F or W. A D gene is named only where the DNA matches it firmly. For some rows the clone size is stated as once, few or many, or as a class when expanded; others skip it.

D gene: -; J gene: TRBJ2-7; V gene: TRBV4-2; clone size: -; CDR3 DNA: TGTGCCAGCAGCCAAGATGCATCACTAGCAGCCTACGAGCAGTACTTC; CDR3 protein: CASSQDASLAAYEQYF
D gene: -; J gene: TRBJ1-3; V gene: TRBV5-1; clone size: -; CDR3 DNA: TGCGCCAGCAGCTTGGCCGGGAGCCTCTCTGGAAACACCATATATTTT; CDR3 protein: CASSLAGSLSGNTIYF
D gene: TRBD1; J gene: TRBJ1-4; V gene: TRBV30; clone size: -; CDR3 DNA: TGTGCCTGGAGTGACCCGGGACAGAATAATGAAAAACTGTTTTTT; CDR3 protein: CAWSDPGQNNEKLFF
D gene: TRBD1; J gene: TRBJ1-1; V gene: TRBV5-4; clone size: few; CDR3 DNA: TGTGCCAGCAGCCTTTCGGGACAGGGGGCACACACTGAAGCTTTCTTT; CDR3 protein: CASSLSGQGAHTEAFF
D gene: TRBD2; J gene: TRBJ2-7; V gene: TRBV7-9; clone size: -; CDR3 DNA: TGTGCCAGCAGCCTCGGGACTAGCGGGCCCTACGAGCAGTACTTC; CDR3 protein: CASSLGTSGPYEQYF
D gene: -; J gene: TRBJ2-7; V gene: TRBV29-1; clone size: -; CDR3 DNA: TGCAGCGTTGAACTGGCAGGGGGGAACGAGCAGTACTTC; CDR3 protein: CSVELAGGNEQYF
D gene: -; J gene: TRBJ2-1; V gene: TRBV19; clone size: -; CDR3 DNA: TGTGCCAGTAGGCCCGGGATCGCCAATGAGCAGTTCTTC; CDR3 protein: CASRPGIANEQFF
D gene: -; J gene: TRBJ1-1; V gene: TRBV13; clone size: -; CDR3 DNA: TGTGCCAGCAGCTTAGTAGCGTCGGGCACTGAAGCTTTCTTT; CDR3 protein: CASSLVASGTEAFF
D gene: -; J gene: TRBJ2-6; V gene: TRBV2; clone size: -; CDR3 DNA: TGTGCCAGCGGGAACAGGGCCAATCCTGGGGCCAACGTCCTGACTTTC; CDR3 protein: CASGNRANPGANVLTF
D gene: -; J gene: TRBJ1-5; V gene: TRBV19; clone size: -; CDR3 DNA: TGTGCCAGTACCCACCCAACAGGGCAGCCCCAGCATTTT; CDR3 protein: CASTHPTGQPQHF
D gene: -; J gene: TRBJ2-7; V gene: TRBV5-4; clone size: -; CDR3 DNA: TGTGCCAGCAGCTTGGCTTCCTACGAGCAGTACTTC; CDR3 protein: CASSLASYEQYF
D gene: -; J gene: TRBJ1-2; V gene: TRBV5-4; clone size: -; CDR3 DNA: TGTGCCAGCAGCCGTGGACTGGACTATGGCTACACCTTC; CDR3 protein: CASSRGLDYGYTF
D gene: -; J gene: TRBJ2-7; V gene: TRBV13; clone size: -; CDR3 DNA: TGTGCCAGCAGCTCCGGACAAGGCTACGAGCAGTACTTC; CDR3 protein: CASSSGQGYEQYF
D gene: TRBD1; J gene: TRBJ2-3; V gene: TRBV5-8; clone size: once; CDR3 DNA: TGTGCCAGCAGCTTGGGCCAGGGGGCGGCAGATACGCAGTATTTT; CDR3 protein: CASSLGQGAADTQYF
D gene: -; J gene: TRBJ1-2; V gene: TRBV21-1; clone size: -; CDR3 DNA: TGTGCCAGCAGCAGAAGGACAGGGGTTGACTATGGCTACACCTTC; CDR3 protein: CASSRRTGVDYGYTF
D gene: -; J gene: TRBJ2-7; V gene: TRBV18; clone size: -; CDR3 DNA: TGTGCCAGCTCCGCCGGAGGGCCTCGGGCCTACGAGCAGTACTTC; CDR3 protein: CASSAGGPRAYEQYF
D gene: -; J gene: TRBJ2-3; V gene: TRBV27; clone size: -; CDR3 DNA: TGTGCCAGCAGTCCCCAGACAGCTACGGATACGCAGTATTTT; CDR3 protein: CASSPQTATDTQYF
D gene: -; J gene: TRBJ2-5; V gene: TRBV14; clone size: -; CDR3 DNA: TGTGCCAGCAGCCAAATAAGGGGTCCCCCCCAAGAGACCCAGTACTTC; CDR3 protein: CASSQIRGPPQETQYF
D gene: -; J gene: TRBJ1-5; V gene: TRBV7-9; clone size: -; CDR3 DNA: TGTGCCAGCAGCTTAGAAGGGGATCAGCCCCAGCATTTT; CDR3 protein: CASSLEGDQPQHF
D gene: TRBD2; J gene: TRBJ2-3; V gene: TRBV7-6; clone size: once; CDR3 DNA: TGTGCCAGCAGCTTAGGAGCGGGAGGGCCGGCAGATACGCAGTATTTT; CDR3 protein: CASSLGAGGPADTQYF
D gene: TRBD1; J gene: TRBJ2-1; V gene: TRBV5-1; clone size: -; CDR3 DNA: TGCGCCAGCAGCTCCAACAGGGGGGATAGCTACAATGAGCAGTTCTTC; CDR3 protein: CASSSNRGDSYNEQFF
D gene: TRBD1; J gene: TRBJ1-5; V gene: TRBV11-3; clone size: once; CDR3 DNA: TGTGCCAGCAGCGCAGAGCGGGGCGGGACAGGGGGTAGAAATCAGCCCCAGCATTTT; CDR3 protein: CASSAERGGTGGRNQPQHF
D gene: -; J gene: TRBJ1-5; V gene: TRBV18; clone size: -; CDR3 DNA: TGTGCCAGCTCACCAGACATTAGCAATCAGCCCCAGCATTTT; CDR3 protein: CASSPDISNQPQHF
D gene: -; J gene: TRBJ1-1; V gene: TRBV5-4; clone size: -; CDR3 DNA: TGTGCCAGCAGCCTTAACAGGGCCCCGAACACTGAAGCTTTCTTT; CDR3 protein: CASSLNRAPNTEAFF
D gene: TRBD1; J gene: TRBJ1-2; V gene: TRBV28; clone size: -; CDR3 DNA: TGTGCCAGTTCGCCCCGACAGGGTGGCTACACCTTC; CDR3 protein: CASSPRQGGYTF
D gene: -; J gene: TRBJ2-4; V gene: TRBV28; clone size: once; CDR3 DNA: TGTGCCCATGGGAGGGGGAGATCCAAAAACATTCAGTACTTC; CDR3 protein: CAHGRGRSKNIQYF
D gene: -; J gene: TRBJ2-7; V gene: TRBV18; clone size: once; CDR3 DNA: TGTGCCAGCTCACCGATGGGGCTTATCTCCTCCTACGAGCAGTACTTC; CDR3 protein: CASSPMGLISSYEQYF
D gene: -; J gene: TRBJ1-1; V gene: TRBV4-3; clone size: -; CDR3 DNA: TGCGCCAGCAGCTTGGAGTTGACATTCTCGGAGGCTGAAGCTTTCTTT; CDR3 protein: CASSLELTFSEAEAFF